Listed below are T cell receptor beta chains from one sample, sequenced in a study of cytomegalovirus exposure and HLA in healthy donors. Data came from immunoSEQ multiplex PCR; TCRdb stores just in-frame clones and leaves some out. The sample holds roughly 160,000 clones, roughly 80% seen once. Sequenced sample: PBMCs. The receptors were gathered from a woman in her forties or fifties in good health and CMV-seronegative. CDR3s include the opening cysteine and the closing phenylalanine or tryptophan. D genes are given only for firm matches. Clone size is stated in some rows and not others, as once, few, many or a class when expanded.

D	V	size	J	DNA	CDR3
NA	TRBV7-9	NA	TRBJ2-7	TGTGCCAGCAGCCGCGGCGGGGACTACGAGCAGTACTTC	CASSRGGDYEQYF
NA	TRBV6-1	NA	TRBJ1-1	TGTGCCAGCAGTGGTGCGGGGGGGATCGAAGCTTTCTTT	CASSGAGGIEAFF
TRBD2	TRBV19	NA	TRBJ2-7	TGTGCCAGTAGTGAAGCGGGAGTTTTGGAAGAGCAGTACTTC	CASSEAGVLEEQYF
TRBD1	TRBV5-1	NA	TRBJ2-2	TGCGCCAGCAGCTTAAGGACAGGGTCTGCCGGGGAGCTGTTTTTT	CASSLRTGSAGELFF
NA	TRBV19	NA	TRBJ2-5	TGTGCCAGTAGTATAGGCCCAGGGCAACAAGAGACCCAGTACTTC	CASSIGPGQQETQYF
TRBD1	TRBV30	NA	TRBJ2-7	TGTGCCTGGAGGGACAGGGGGTCCTACGAGCAGTACTTC	CAWRDRGSYEQYF
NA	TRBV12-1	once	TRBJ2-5	TGTGCCAGCAGCTTTTCGGGACTAGCTACGGAGACCCAGTACTTC	CASSFSGLATETQYF
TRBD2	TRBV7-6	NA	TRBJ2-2	TGTGCCAGCAGCTTAAGTATGAGCGGGAAAACCGGGGAGCTGTTTTTT	CASSLSMSGKTGELFF
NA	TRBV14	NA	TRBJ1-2	TGTGCCAGCAGCCAAGAAGGCGCGGCTAGAGCCTCTAACTATGGCTACACCTTC	CASSQEGAARASNYGYTF
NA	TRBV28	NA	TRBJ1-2	TGTGCCAGCAGCTCTACCGCAGGGGCCGGGAGGGGGGGCTACACCTTC	CASSSTAGAGRGGYTF
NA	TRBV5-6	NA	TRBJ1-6	TGTGCCAGCAGCTTGGGAGGTGGAGGATCACCCCTCCACTTT	CASSLGGGGSPLHF
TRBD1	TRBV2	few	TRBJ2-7	TGTGCCAGCAGCCTTAAGGGACAGACACTTGACTTC	CASSLKGQTLDF
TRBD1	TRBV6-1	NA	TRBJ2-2	TGTGCCAGCAGGGACAGGGGGAACACCGGGGAGCTGTTTTTT	CASRDRGNTGELFF
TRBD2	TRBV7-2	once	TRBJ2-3	TGTGCCAGCAGCTTAGATCGGCTAGCGGGCGGGTATACGCAGTATTTT	CASSLDRLAGGYTQYF
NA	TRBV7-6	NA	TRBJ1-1	TGTGCCAGCAGCTTAGCGGGTACAGGCGAAGCTTTCTTT	CASSLAGTGEAFF
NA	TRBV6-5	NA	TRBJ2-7	TGTGCCAGCAGTTTCGATAGAAACTCCTACGAGCAGTACTTC	CASSFDRNSYEQYF
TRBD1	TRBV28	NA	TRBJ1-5	TGTGCCAGCAGCATTGACAGGGGGCGACGGGGTAATCAGCCCCAGCATTTT	CASSIDRGRRGNQPQHF
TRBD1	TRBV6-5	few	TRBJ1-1	TGTGCCAGCAGTTACTCTACAGGGGTAGGTGAAGCTTTCTTT	CASSYSTGVGEAFF
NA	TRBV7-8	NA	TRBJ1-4	TGTGCCAGCAGCTTATACAGGGCTAATGAAAAACTGTTTTTT	CASSLYRANEKLFF
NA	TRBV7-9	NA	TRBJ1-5	TGTTCCAGCAGCCCAGCGGGCAACAATCAGCCCCAGCATTTT	CSSSPAGNNQPQHF
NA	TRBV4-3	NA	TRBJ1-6	TGCGCCAGCAGCCAAGGACTCGGGAGTTCACCCCTCCACTTT	CASSQGLGSSPLHF
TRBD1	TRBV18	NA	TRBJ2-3	TGTGCCAGCTCACCGGACAGGATAACCGGTTTCCCTAGCACAGATACGCAGTATTTT	CASSPDRITGFPSTDTQYF
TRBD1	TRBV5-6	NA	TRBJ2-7	TGTGCCAGCAGCGTCGGGGACAGGGTCTACGAGCAGTACTTC	CASSVGDRVYEQYF
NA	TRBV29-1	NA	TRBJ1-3	TGCAGGGTGAGGAAAAGCTCTGGAAACACCATATATTTT	CRVRKSSGNTIYF
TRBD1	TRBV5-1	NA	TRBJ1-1	TGCGCCAGCAGCCTCGACAGGGGGCAGACTGAAGCTTTCTTT	CASSLDRGQTEAFF
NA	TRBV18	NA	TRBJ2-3	TGTGCCACAACCCCCCAACATTCTAGCACAGATACGCAGTATTTT	CATTPQHSSTDTQYF
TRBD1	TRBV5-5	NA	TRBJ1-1	TGTGCCAGCAGCTTGGCAGGGGGCCGAACTGAAGCTTTCTTT	CASSLAGGRTEAFF
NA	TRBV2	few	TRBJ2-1	TGTGCCAGCGGGTGGGGGAGGACTAACTCCTACAATGAGCAGTTCTTC	CASGWGRTNSYNEQFF
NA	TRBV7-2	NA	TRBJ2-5	TGTGCCAGCAGCTTACGCGGGACCGTTATAGAGACCCAGTACTTC	CASSLRGTVIETQYF
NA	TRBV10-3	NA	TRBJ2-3	TGTGCCATCAGTGAGCTGGATACGCAGTATTTT	CAISELDTQYF
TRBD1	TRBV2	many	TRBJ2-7	TGTGCCAGCAGTCTTCGGACAGGCTCCTACGAGCAGTACTTC	CASSLRTGSYEQYF
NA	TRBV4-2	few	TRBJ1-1	TGTGCCAGCAGCCAAGCCCCCAGCCTAGCGGGGTCGGACACTGAAGCTTTCTTT	CASSQAPSLAGSDTEAFF
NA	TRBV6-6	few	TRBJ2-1	TGTGCCAGCAGTTACGGAGCGCAAAGAGGGCAGTTCTTC	CASSYGAQRGQFF
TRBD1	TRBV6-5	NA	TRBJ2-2	TGTGCCAGCAGTGGGGACAGGGAAGAGGCCGGGGAGCTGTTTTTT	CASSGDREEAGELFF
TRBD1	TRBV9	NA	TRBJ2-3	TGTGCCAGCAGCGCTCCAACAGGGGGCCGTTTTAGCACAGATACGCAGTATTTT	CASSAPTGGRFSTDTQYF
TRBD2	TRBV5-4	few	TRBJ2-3	TGTGCCAGCAGCTTGGTCAGACTAGCGGGAGGAGATACGCAGTATTTT	CASSLVRLAGGDTQYF
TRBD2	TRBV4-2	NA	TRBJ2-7	TGTGCCAGCAGCCAAGATAGGCTAGCGGGGGCTCCTCGCGAGCAGTACTTC	CASSQDRLAGAPREQYF
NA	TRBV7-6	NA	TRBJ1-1	TGTGCCAGCAGCTTATCTCAGACAGGGAACACTGAAGCTTTCTTT	CASSLSQTGNTEAFF
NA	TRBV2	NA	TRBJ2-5	TGTGCCACCTCGGCAGACAGCCAAGAGACCCAGTACTTC	CATSADSQETQYF
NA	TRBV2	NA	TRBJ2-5	TGTGCCAGCAAAGGGGAAGAGACCCAGTACTTC	CASKGEETQYF
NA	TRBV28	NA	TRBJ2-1	TGTGCCAGCAGAGGAACATGGGCTGAGCAGTTCTTC	CASRGTWAEQFF
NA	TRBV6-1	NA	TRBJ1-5	TGTGCCAGCAGTGAACGGGGGTTCGGCGGGTTGGGACCCCAGCATTTT	CASSERGFGGLGPQHF
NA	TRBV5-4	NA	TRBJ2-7	TGTGCCAGCAGCTTGGGGGGGCGGGGGACAGGATCCGAGCAGTACTTC	CASSLGGRGTGSEQYF
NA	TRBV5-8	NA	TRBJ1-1	TGTGCCAGCAGCTTGGTTGGCAGGGTCCAGATGAACACTGAAGCTTTCTTT	CASSLVGRVQMNTEAFF
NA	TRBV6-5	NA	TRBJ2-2	TGTGCCAGCAGCCCCCGGGACTTAGAAACCGGGGAGCTGTTTTTT	CASSPRDLETGELFF
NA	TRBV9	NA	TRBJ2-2	TGTGCCAGCAGCCCGTTTACCGGGGAGCTGTTTTTT	CASSPFTGELFF
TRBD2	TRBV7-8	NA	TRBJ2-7	TGTGCCAGCAGCCGGGGGGGAAGCTCCTACGAGCAGTACTTC	CASSRGGSSYEQYF
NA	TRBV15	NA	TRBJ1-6	TGTGCCACCAGCAGAGATCTTTTCGGGTCAGGGGCCGATTCACCCCTCCACTTT	CATSRDLFGSGADSPLHF
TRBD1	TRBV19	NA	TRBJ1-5	TGTGCCACCGGACAGGGAAAGGGGACCCGGAATCAGCCCCAGCATTTT	CATGQGKGTRNQPQHF
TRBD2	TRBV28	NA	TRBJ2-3	TGTGCCAGCAGCTCGCGTCCAGCGGGAGAGGGCACGCAGTATTTT	CASSSRPAGEGTQYF
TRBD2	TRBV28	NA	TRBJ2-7	TGTGCCAGCCAGACGGGGGGGAGGATCTACGAGCAGTACTTC	CASQTGGRIYEQYF
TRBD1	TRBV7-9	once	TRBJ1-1	TGTGCCAGCAGCTCCGAGGACAGGGGGCCCACTGAAGCTTTCTTT	CASSSEDRGPTEAFF
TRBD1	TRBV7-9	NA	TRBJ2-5	TGTGCCAGCAGCTTAGTTGGGACAGCCGGGGAGACCCAGTACTTC	CASSLVGTAGETQYF
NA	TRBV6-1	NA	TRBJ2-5	TGTGCCAGCAGTGAAGGGCGGGACAGAGAAGAGACCCAGTACTTC	CASSEGRDREETQYF
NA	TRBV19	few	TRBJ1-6	TGTGCCAGTAGTATCCCCGGGTCACCCCTCCACTTT	CASSIPGSPLHF
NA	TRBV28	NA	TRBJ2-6	TGTGCCAGCAGTCACAGGGCTGGGGCCAACGTCCTGACTTTC	CASSHRAGANVLTF
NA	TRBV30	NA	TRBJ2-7	TGTGCCTGGAGAAGAAAGGGGGACTACGAGCAGTACTTC	CAWRRKGDYEQYF
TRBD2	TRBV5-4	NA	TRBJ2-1	TGTGCCAGCAGCTCGGGACTAGCGGGGGGGATTGAGCAGTTCTTC	CASSSGLAGGIEQFF
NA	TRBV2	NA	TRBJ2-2	TGTGCCAGCAGTCAACGACAGACCGGGGAGCTGTTTTTT	CASSQRQTGELFF
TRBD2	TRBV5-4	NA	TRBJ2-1	TGTGCCAGCAGCTTACCGGGACTAGCGGGGCGTAGCTCCTACAATGAGCAGTTCTTC	CASSLPGLAGRSSYNEQFF